A selection of T cell receptor beta chains follows, all from one sample in a study of blood T cell repertoires in COVID-19. Data came from immunoSEQ multiplex PCR; TCRdb stores just in-frame clones and leaves some out. The data contain approximately 210,000 clones, 80% of them seen just once; the ten biggest clones take up 4.3%. The sequencing sample was made of PBMCs or T cells enriched from blood (not recorded which). Receptor source: a man aged 30-40 years with acute COVID-19. CDR3s include the opening cysteine and the closing phenylalanine or tryptophan. Clone sizes are given selectively: once, few, many, or a class where the clone is expanded.

v_call clone_size cdr3_aa
TRBV6-6 - CASSAGGSGNTIYF
TRBV5-1 - CASSSRQGVYNEQFF
TRBV7-3 - CASSYDRTSSYNEQFF
TRBV2 - CASREQGSTYEQYF
TRBV27 - CASSLSSGGNQPQHF
TRBV5-1 - CASSLDPSGAGELFF
TRBV5-4 - CASRPGRGEKYGYTF
TRBV30 few CAWTGTDNIYGYTF
TRBV21-1 - CASSETPGDSNQPQHF
TRBV6-5 - CASSSFTGQETQYF
TRBV20-1 - CSAGRVGELFF
TRBV11-2 - CASSLSGNQPQHF
TRBV5-1 few CASSFGGSEQYF
TRBV28 - CASRRRDTLRKAQHF
TRBV2 - CASSERAGSSTDTQYF
TRBV25-1 - CASSESGLQPQHF
TRBV27 - CASSLPGPGEKLFF
TRBV5-1 - CASSDPSRSYEQYF
TRBV27 - CASRSQGYYGYTF
TRBV5-1 - CASSLRQGVNTEAFF
TRBV28 - CASSLAGLLYEQYF
TRBV11-1 - CASSLEGLGEAFF
TRBV27 - CASSLTGADYGYTF
TRBV7-2 - CASSLALSSGARNEQFF
TRBV2 few CASSAQGTANEKLFF
TRBV5-1 - CASSLVLGTGMGYTF
TRBV5-1 - CASSSRQGRYF
TRBV19 - CASSIGGLLNTEAFF
TRBV5-4 - CASSPELGRNTQYF
TRBV5-6 - CASSSPGQGVRSPLHF
TRBV5-1 - CASSSETGRLTEAFF